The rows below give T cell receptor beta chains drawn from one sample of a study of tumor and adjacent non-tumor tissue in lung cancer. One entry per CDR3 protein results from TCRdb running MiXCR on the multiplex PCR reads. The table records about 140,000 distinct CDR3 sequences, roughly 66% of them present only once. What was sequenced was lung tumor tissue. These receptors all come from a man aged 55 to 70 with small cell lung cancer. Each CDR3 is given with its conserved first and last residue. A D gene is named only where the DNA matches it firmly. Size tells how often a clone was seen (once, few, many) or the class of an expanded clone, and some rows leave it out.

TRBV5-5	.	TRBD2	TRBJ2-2	CASSAGGVNTGELFF	TGTGCCAGCTCGGCGGGAGGGGTCAACACCGGGGAGCTGTTTTTT
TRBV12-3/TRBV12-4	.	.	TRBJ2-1	CASTMTEGSSNEQFF	TGTGCCAGCACCATGACCGAAGGTAGCAGCAATGAGCAGTTCTTC
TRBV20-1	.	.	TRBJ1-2	CSIATWNNYGYTF	TGCAGTATTGCGACATGGAACAACTATGGCTACACCTTC
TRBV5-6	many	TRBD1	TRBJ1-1	CASSFGTGLATEAFF	TGTGCCAGCAGCTTCGGGACAGGGTTGGCCACTGAAGCTTTCTTT
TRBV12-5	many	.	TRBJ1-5	CASGFGGGQPQHF	TGTGCTAGTGGTTTCGGGGGCGGCCAGCCCCAGCATTTT
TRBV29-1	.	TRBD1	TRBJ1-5	CSVIGQGTQPQHF	TGCAGCGTTATTGGACAGGGAACTCAGCCCCAGCATTTT
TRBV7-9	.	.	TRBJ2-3	CASSLAQGTADTQYF	TGTGCCAGCAGCTTAGCGCAAGGTACAGCAGATACGCAGTATTTT
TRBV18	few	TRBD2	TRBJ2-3	CASSSIAGGTDTQYF	TGTGCCAGCTCATCCATAGCGGGCGGCACAGATACGCAGTATTTT
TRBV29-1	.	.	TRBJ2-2	CSVQGGGKLFF	TGCAGCGTTCAGGGGGGCGGGAAGCTGTTTTTT
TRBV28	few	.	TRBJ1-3	CASTTAGAVGGNTIYF	TGTGCCAGCACCACAGCTGGGGCAGTCGGGGGAAACACCATATATTTT
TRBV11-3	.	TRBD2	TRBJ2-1	CANCLAGGYNEQFF	TGTGCCAACTGCTTAGCGGGGGGATACAATGAGCAGTTCTTC
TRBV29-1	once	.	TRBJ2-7	CSATEGRGSVLYEQYF	TGCAGCGCTACTGAGGGCCGGGGGTCCGTTCTCTACGAGCAGTACTTC
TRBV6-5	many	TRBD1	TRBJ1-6	CASSSTTGGGSPLHF	TGTGCCAGCAGTTCCACGACAGGGGGCGGTTCACCCCTCCACTTT
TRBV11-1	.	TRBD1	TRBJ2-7	CTSSGQGPYQQYF	TGTACCAGCAGCGGACAGGGCCCCTACCAGCAGTACTTC
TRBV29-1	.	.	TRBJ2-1	CSVRWNNEQFF	TGCAGCGTAAGATGGAACAATGAGCAGTTCTTC
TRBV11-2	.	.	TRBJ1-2	CASSFTGETGYTF	TGTGCCAGCAGCTTTACAGGTGAGACTGGCTACACCTTC
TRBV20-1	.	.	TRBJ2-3	CSPRGGTREDMQYF	TGCAGCCCCCGAGGCGGGACGAGGGAAGATATGCAGTATTTT
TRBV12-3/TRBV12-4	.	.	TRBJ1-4	CASSLFPAGTDNEKLFF	TGTGCCAGCAGTTTATTCCCCGCCGGGACGGATAATGAAAAACTGTTTTTT
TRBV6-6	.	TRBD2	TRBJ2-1	CASWELAGGGNEQLF	TGTGCCAGTTGGGAATTAGCGGGAGGTGGCAACGAGCAGTTATTC
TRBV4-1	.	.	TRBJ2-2	CTSSQVPTPQSHSKTGELFF	TGCACCAGCAGCCAAGTTCCCACCCCGCAGTCCCACTCGAAGACCGGGGAGCTGTTTTTT
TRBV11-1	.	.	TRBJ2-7	CASSLSQGSYEHYF	TGTGCCAGCAGCTTAAGTCAGGGATCCTACGAGCACTACTTC
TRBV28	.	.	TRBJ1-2	CANSFGGNYGYTF	TGTGCCAACAGTTTCGGGGGCAACTATGGCTACACCTTC
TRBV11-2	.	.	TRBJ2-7	CARSLEGGQSYEQYF	TGTGCCAGAAGCTTAGAGGGGGGACAGTCCTACGAGCAGTACTTC
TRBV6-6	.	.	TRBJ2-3	CASREGVSTDTQYF	TGTGCCAGCAGGGAGGGGGTTAGCACAGATACGCAGTATTTT
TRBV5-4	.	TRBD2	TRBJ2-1	CVSSLELAVYNVQFF	TGTGTTAGCAGCTTGGAGCTAGCGGTATACAATGTGCAGTTCTTC
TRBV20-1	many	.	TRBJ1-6	CSARGAGANSPLHF	TGCAGTGCTAGGGGTGCAGGGGCGAATTCACCCCTCCACTTT
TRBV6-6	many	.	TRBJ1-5	CASTPRDQPQHF	TGTGCCAGCACCCCAAGAGATCAGCCCCAGCATTTT
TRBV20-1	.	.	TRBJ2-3	CSAREKGLSEFTDTHYF	TGCAGTGCTAGAGAAAAGGGGCTGTCTGAGTTCACAGATACGCACTATTTT
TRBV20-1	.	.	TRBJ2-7	CSASTGTWKYEQYF	TGCAGTGCTAGCACCGGGACATGGAAATACGAGCAGTACTTC
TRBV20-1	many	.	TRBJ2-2	CSASGGNTGELFF	TGCAGTGCTAGTGGAGGGAACACCGGGGAGCTGTTTTTT
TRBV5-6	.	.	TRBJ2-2	CTSRAGLSYPGELFF	TGTACCAGCAGGGCGGGACTCTCCTATCCCGGGGAGCTGTTTTTT
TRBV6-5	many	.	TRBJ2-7	CASRGSTYEQYF	TGTGCCAGCAGGGGGTCGACCTACGAGCAGTACTTC
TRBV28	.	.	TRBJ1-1	CDSSLNKVSTEALF	TGTGACAGCAGTTTAAATAAGGTCTCCACTGAAGCTCTCTTT
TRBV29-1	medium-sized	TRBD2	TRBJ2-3	CSVGEGRATDTQYF	TGCAGCGTTGGGGAGGGCAGGGCCACAGATACGCAGTATTTT
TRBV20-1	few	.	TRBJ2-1	CSARDVGQGSYNEQFF	TGCAGTGCTAGAGATGTCGGCCAGGGCTCCTACAATGAGCAGTTCTTC
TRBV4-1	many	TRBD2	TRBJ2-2	CASSQESGRNGELFF	TGCGCCAGCAGCCAAGAAAGCGGGAGGAACGGGGAGCTGTTTTTT
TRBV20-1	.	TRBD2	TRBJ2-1	CSATDGAGECNEQFF	TGCAGCGCCACGGACGGAGCGGGAGAATGCAATGAGCAGTTCTTC
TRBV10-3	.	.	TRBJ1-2	CAVSPTEYGYTF	TGTGCCGTCAGTCCAACCGAGTATGGCTACACCTTC
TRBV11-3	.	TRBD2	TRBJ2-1	CAISSGLVGGPYNKQFF	TGTGCCATCAGCTCGGGACTAGTGGGAGGGCCCTACAATAAGCAGTTCTTC
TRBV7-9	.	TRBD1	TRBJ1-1	CASSSGQAPTEAFF	TGTGCCAGCAGCTCCGGACAGGCTCCCACTGAAGCTTTCTTT
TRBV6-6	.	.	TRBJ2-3	CASSYPMVGTPFAATDTQYF	TGTGCCAGCAGTTACCCCATGGTCGGGACCCCCTTCGCCGCCACAGATACGCAGTATTTT
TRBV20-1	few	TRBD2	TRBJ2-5	CSAKRGQETQYF	TGCAGTGCAAAGCGGGGGCAAGAGACCCAGTACTTC
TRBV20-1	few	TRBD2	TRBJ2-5	CSATGLTWTSGSQETQYF	TGCAGTGCTACGGGACTTACGTGGACTAGCGGGAGCCAAGAGACCCAGTACTTC
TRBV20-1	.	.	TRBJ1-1	CSARDPSGRSNTEAFF	TGCAGTGCTAGAGACCCATCGGGGAGATCGAACACTGAAGCTTTCTTT
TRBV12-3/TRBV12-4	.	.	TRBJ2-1	CASSRMGWNEQFF	TGTGCCAGCAGCCGGATGGGGTGGAATGAGCAGTTCTTC
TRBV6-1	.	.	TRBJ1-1	CASNKNGGNSGAFF	TGTGCCAGCAACAAAAATGGGGGGAACTCTGGAGCTTTCTTT
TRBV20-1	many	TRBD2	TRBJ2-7	CSARPGLAVREQYF	TGCAGTGCTCGCCCGGGACTAGCGGTCCGGGAGCAGTACTTC
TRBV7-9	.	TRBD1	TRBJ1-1	CASIISGAGGTEAFF	TGTGCCAGCATCATTTCGGGGGCAGGGGGGACTGAAGCTTTCTTT
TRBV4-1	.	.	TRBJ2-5	CASSWAAPSLETQYF	TGCGCCAGCAGCTGGGCGGCTCCTAGCTTAGAGACCCAGTACTTC
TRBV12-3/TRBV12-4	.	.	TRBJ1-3	CATQRGDGNTIYF	TGTGCCACCCAAAGGGGAGACGGAAACACCATATATTTT
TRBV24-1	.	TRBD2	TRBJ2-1	CATSDPLTGGDEQFF	TGTGCCACCAGTGATCCTTTAACGGGAGGAGATGAGCAGTTCTTC
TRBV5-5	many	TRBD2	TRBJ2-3	CASSSSGRADTQYF	TGTGCCAGCAGCAGTAGCGGGAGGGCAGATACGCAGTATTTT
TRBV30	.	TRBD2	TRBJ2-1	CAWKSREVTYNEQFF	TGTGCCTGGAAAAGTCGGGAGGTAACTTACAATGAGCAGTTCTTC
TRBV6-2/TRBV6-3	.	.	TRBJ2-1	CASRGKQGTYNEKFF	TGCGCCAGCAGAGGAAAGCAAGGTACATACAATGAGAAGTTCTTC
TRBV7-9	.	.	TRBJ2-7	CASSGWTVSEQYF	TGTGCCAGCAGTGGATGGACAGTCTCCGAGCAGTACTTC
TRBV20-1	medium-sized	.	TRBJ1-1	CSASKGDGTEAFF	TGCAGTGCTAGCAAGGGGGATGGCACTGAAGCTTTCTTT
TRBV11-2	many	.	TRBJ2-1	CASSLGPQVRFEQFF	TGTGCCAGCAGCTTAGGCCCCCAGGTGAGGTTTGAGCAGTTCTTC